This T cell receptor (beta chain) was sequenced during a study of T cell responses to AZD1222 COVID-19 vaccine. The CDR3 has 13 residues. Trimming cost V 3 bases and J 5 bases, with 11 bases left between them. Germline V lookup: CDR1 LGHDT, CDR2 YNNKEL (reference sequence). Notes on this clone: The target antigen is unknown.

Clones were read by immunoSEQ multiplex PCR, and TCRdb kept only the in-frame ones, dropping some. The profile shows 120,000 to 150,000 clones, roughly 84% of them singletons. Whole-study results and caveats: Epitopes outside B.1.351 and B.1.1.7 mutated regions reportedly drew nearly half of spike TCRs. Donors, mostly white British, included more females; clonal diversity was possibly underestimated. Spike-specific TCRs gained breadth and depth after people received two AZD1222 doses.

The material was peripheral blood, obtained 28 days after the second AZD1222 dose. The chain recombines TRBV3-1 (or the pseudogene TRBV3-2) with TRBJ2-7, with no clear D. This TCR derives from an adult who received the AZD1222 COVID-19 vaccine. The CDR3 loop reads CASSQETPNEQYF. CDR3 coding DNA: TGTGCCAGCAGCCAGGAGACCCCAAACGAGCAGTACTTC.